Sequencing of this T cell receptor beta chain was carried out in a study of cytomegalovirus exposure and HLA in healthy donors. Researchers ran the PCR with 60 Vbeta and 13 Jbeta primers. The data were produced by immunoSEQ multiplex PCR, yet TCRdb's version contains in-frame clones alone and is incomplete. The sample lists approximately 50,000 clones; approximately 83% were seen once. The CDR3 runs 15 residues. Germline CDR1 is MNHEY and CDR2 is SVGAGI. The V end lost 5 bases, the J end lost 5 bases, and 16 bases lay between the germline ends. Material for sequencing was PBMCs. The chain combines TRBV6-5 with TRBJ2-1; TRBD1 might be the D (6 bases). The TCR sequence derives from a man between 25 and 39 years old in good health and CMV-seronegative. CDR3 loop: CASSRALGQNNEQFF. The CDR3 region has the DNA TGTGCCAGCAGTCGAGCCCTAGGACAGAACAATGAGCAGTTCTTC.